This is a list of T cell receptor beta chains from one sample in a study of response to subunit inactivated influenza vaccine. One entry per CDR3 protein results from TCRdb running MiXCR on the RT-PCR reads. The sample records hundreds of thousands of distinct CDR3 sequences, 15% to 19% being singletons. This sample comprised PBMCs from blood, obtained less than 13 days after vaccination. The receptors shown here come from a man over 45 who received an inactivated influenza vaccine. The CDR3 runs from the conserved cysteine through the conserved F or W. D genes are given only for firm matches. Expanded clones get a size class; other rows say once, few or many, or leave the size out.

clone_size	v_call	d_call	j_call	cdr3_aa	cdr3_nt
-	TRBV5-1	TRBD2	TRBJ2-7	CASSLSGTNYEQYF	TGCGCCAGCAGCTTATCCGGGACTAATTACGAGCAGTACTTC
-	TRBV10-1	-	TRBJ2-7	CASSVAASYEQYF	TGCGCCAGCAGTGTCGCGGCTTCCTACGAGCAGTACTTC
few	TRBV7-2	-	TRBJ1-4	CASSPRDRAREKLFF	TGTGCCAGCAGCCCACGGGACCGAGCAAGGGAAAAACTGTTTTTT
few	TRBV28	TRBD1	TRBJ2-3	CASSMGGQGADTQYF	TGTGCCAGCAGCATGGGGGGACAGGGGGCAGATACGCAGTATTTT
-	TRBV7-9	-	TRBJ2-7	CASSYSQGSYEQYF	TGTGCCAGCAGCTATTCACAGGGTTCCTACGAGCAGTACTTC
few	TRBV28	TRBD1	TRBJ1-5	CASSSPGQGGQPQHF	TGTGCCAGCAGTTCGCCCGGACAGGGCGGCCAGCCCCAGCATTTT
few	TRBV5-1	TRBD2	TRBJ2-5	CASSFISGGFRETQYF	TGCGCCAGCAGCTTTATTAGCGGGGGATTTCGGGAGACCCAGTACTTC
-	TRBV27	-	TRBJ1-5	CASSQRGLNQPQHF	TGTGCCAGCAGTCAAAGGGGGTTGAATCAGCCCCAGCATTTT
-	TRBV4-3	TRBD1	TRBJ2-7	CASSRLKGASYEQYF	TGCGCCAGCAGCCGTCTTAAGGGGGCGTCCTACGAGCAGTACTTC
few	TRBV30	-	TRBJ1-5	CAWSKNEAQPQHF	TGTGCCTGGAGTAAGAACGAGGCTCAGCCCCAGCATTTT
many	TRBV12-3/TRBV12-4	-	TRBJ2-7	CASSYVRDSEQYF	TGTGCCAGCAGCTACGTGCGGGATAGCGAGCAGTACTTC
-	TRBV12-3/TRBV12-4	TRBD1	TRBJ2-2	CASSLGSGGRYTGELFF	TGTGCCAGCAGTTTAGGGTCAGGGGGTCGGTACACCGGGGAGCTGTTTTTT